The next 26 T cell receptor beta chains were all read from a single sample in a study of PD-1 blockade in classical Hodgkin lymphoma. Time point in this sample: cycle 4 day 1 (C4D1), after less than 7 weeks of nivolumab. Each and every patient relapsed after autologous stem cell transplantation, and patients got differing brentuximab vedotin exposure. Some clones are missing from TCRdb's copy, which holds only in-frame ones; the method was immunoSEQ multiplex PCR. In the table there are about 60,000 clones, more than 90% of which are singletons. The source was peripheral blood mononuclear cells (PBMCs), collected before the fourth cycle of nivolumab. The receptors originated from a human donor with classical Hodgkin lymphoma.

V usage is TRBV7-9 and J usage is TRBJ2-5; the D call may be TRBD1 or TRBD2 (7 bases each). This CDR3 is 16 amino acids long. Trimming removed 5 bases from V and 3 bases from J, with 19 bases in between. Germline V gives CDR1 SEHNR, CDR2 FQNEAQ (reference sequence). CDR3 sequence: CASSDLGRDREETQYF. CDR3 in DNA: TGTGCCAGCAGCGACCTTGGGAGGGACAGAGAAGAGACCCAGTACTTC. The complete variable domain, with remaining parts taken from reference TRBV7-9 and TRBJ2-5, reads DTGVSQNPRHKITKRGQNVTFRCDPISEHNRLYWYRQTLGQGPEFLTYFQNEAQLEKSRLLSDRFSAERPKGSFSTLEIQRTEQGDSAMYLCASSDLGRDREETQYFGPGTRLLVL.

The chain combines TRBV20-1 with TRBJ2-7, with D unresolved. Trimming cost V 5 bases and J 5 bases, with 10 bases left between them. The CDR3 extends over 11 amino acids. Germline loops: CDR1 DFQATT, CDR2 SNEGSKA (reference sequence). The CDR3 coding sequence is TGCAGTGCTCCGGTAGTCCACGAGCAGTACTTC. Its protein is CSAPVVHEQYF.

This rearrangement joins TRBV6-1 to TRBJ2-3; D not certain. There are 15 residues in the CDR3. The germline V gene has CDR1 MNHNS and CDR2 SASEGT. V lost 2 bases, J lost 0 bases, and 9 bases lay in between. DNA of the CDR3: TGTGCCAGCAGTGAAACCAGGTTTAGCACAGATACGCAGTATTTT. Protein product: CASSETRFSTDTQYF.

This clone occurred once. This chain links TRBV10-3 with TRBJ2-3, with TRBD2 identical over 11 bases. Germline values: CDR1 ENHRY, CDR2 SYGVKD. This CDR3 spans 14 amino acids. The V segment lost 10 bases and the J segment 2 bases; nucleotides outside the gene matches: 5. The CDR3 reads CATIAGGPTDTQYF. The CDR3 DNA reads as TGTGCCACGATAGCGGGAGGGCCCACAGATACGCAGTATTTT.

This rearrangement joins TRBV28 to TRBJ2-6; D not certain. The germline V gene encodes CDR1 MDHEN and CDR2 SYDVKM. V lost 6 bases to trimming and J lost 0 bases, with 9 bases between them. The CDR3 is made up of 15 amino acids. The CDR3 DNA is TGTGCCAGCAGGCAACCGTTCTCTGGGGCCAACGTCCTGACTTTC. Amino acids: CASRQPFSGANVLTF. Full variable domain (rest looked up from reference TRBV28 and TRBJ2-6): DVKVTQSSRYLVKRTGEKVFLECVQDMDHENMFWYRQDPGLGLRLIYFSYDVKMKEKGDIPEGYSVSREKKERFSLILESASTNQTSMYLCASRQPFSGANVLTFGAGSRLTVL.

The chain couples TRBV4-1 to TRBJ2-7, with D possibly TRBD2 on 6 matching bases. The germline CDR1 and CDR2 sequences are MGHRA and YSYEKL. This CDR3 has 16 amino acids. Deletions cut 3 bases from V and 5 bases from J, with 20 bases between. The CDR3 sequence: CASSHEEGRNSDEQYF. Written as DNA, the CDR3 is TGCGCCAGCAGCCACGAGGAGGGACGTAATAGCGACGAGCAGTACTTC.

The chain links TRBV5-4 to TRBJ2-3; 8 nucleotides agree with TRBD2. Germline CDR1 SGHNT, CDR2 YYREEE (reference sequence). This CDR3 is 15 amino acids long. The V segment lost 4 bases and the J segment 3 bases; nucleotides outside the gene matches: 7. This CDR3 reads CASSRGGLATDTQYF. The CDR3 DNA reads as TGTGCCAGCAGCCGGGGGGGACTCGCTACAGATACGCAGTATTTT.

V is TRBV7-9 and J is TRBJ2-1, with a possible D match to TRBD1 (5 bases). Germline V gene lookup returns CDR1 SEHNR and CDR2 FQNEAQ (reference sequence). V was pared by 2 bases and J by 11 bases, with 13 bases between. The CDR3 is 13 residues long. CDR3 residues: CASSLIGPDKQFF. The CDR3 DNA is TGTGCCAGCAGCTTAATTGGTCCGGACAAGCAGTTCTTC.

On this clone itself: An end of the junction differs from the germline gene, which may be a read error. The V gene is TRBV7-7, the J gene TRBJ2-3, with TRBD1 matching 10 bases. Per germline, CDR1 SSHAT and CDR2 FNYEAQ (reference sequence). The CDR3 spans 15 residues. The CDR3 loop reads CASSDGQGGTDTQYF. For the CDR3, the DNA is TGTGCTAGCAGCGATGGACAGGGGGGCACAGATACGCAGTATTTT.

The V and J genes are TRBV28 and TRBJ2-7; TRBD2 matches 7 bases. The trim removed 6 bases at V and 3 bases at J, leaving 11 bases unmatched. The CDR3 spans 15 residues. Per germline, CDR1 MDHEN and CDR2 SYDVKM. DNA for the CDR3: TGTGCCAGCAGGGGCAGCCCGGGACTAAACTACGAGCAGTACTTC. This translates into CASRGSPGLNYEQYF. Based on the CDR3 plus reference TRBV28 and TRBJ2-7, the full variable domain is DVKVTQSSRYLVKRTGEKVFLECVQDMDHENMFWYRQDPGLGLRLIYFSYDVKMKEKGDIPEGYSVSREKKERFSLILESASTNQTSMYLCASRGSPGLNYEQYFGPGTRLTVT.

The V call is TRBV6-1, the J call TRBJ2-7; tentative D call: TRBD2 (6 bases). This CDR3 has 15 amino acids. Germline CDR1 reads MNHNS; CDR2 reads SASEGT. Trimming took off 3 bases at V and 0 bases at J, with 12 bases between the two ends. In nucleotides, the CDR3 is TGTGCCAGCAGTGAGTATGCGGGGAGCTCCTACGAGCAGTACTTC. Protein: CASSEYAGSSYEQYF.

V usage is TRBV5-8 and J usage is TRBJ2-5; D call uncertain. Germline values: CDR1 SGHTS, CDR2 YDEGEE. There are 13 residues in the CDR3. Between the trimmed V and J ends, which lost 6 bases and 0 bases, there was a span of 9 bases. CDR3 DNA: TGTGCCAGCAACCGCAGGTACCAAGAGACCCAGTACTTC. Translating it yields CASNRRYQETQYF.

This clone has just one count. The chain has TRBV27 and TRBJ2-7, with D possibly being TRBD1 (7 bases). The CDR3 is 14 amino acids. V lost 2 bases, J lost 4 bases, and 12 bases lay in between. CDR1 and CDR2 (germline): MNHEY, SMNVEV (reference sequence). The CDR3 DNA reads TGTGCCAGCAGTTTAAACAGGGGAGGTTACGAGCAGTACTTC. As protein: CASSLNRGGYEQYF.

This clone was found once. The chain recombines TRBV6-1 with TRBJ2-2; the match to TRBD2 covers 7 bases. With V trimmed by 6 bases and J by 1 base, 5 bases remained unmatched. The CDR3 totals 15 residues. The germline V gene has CDR1 MNHNS and CDR2 SASEGT. The CDR3 coding sequence is TGTGCCAGCAGACTAGCGAGGGGGAACACCGGGGAGCTGTTTTTT. The encoded protein is CASRLARGNTGELFF.

This clone has a single count. The CDR3 loop reads CASSVKRGYYHNEQFF. The DNA of the CDR3 is TGTGCCAGCAGTGTGAAGCGGGGGTATTATCACAATGAGCAGTTCTTC. The chain couples TRBV6-1 to TRBJ2-1, with 8 bases identical to TRBD2. Germline lookup yields CDR1 MNHNS and CDR2 SASEGT. The CDR3 totals 16 residues. Germline trimming cut 4 bases from V and 5 bases from J; bases unmatched to any gene: 10.

This rearrangement joins TRBV27 to TRBJ2-7; D gene unclear. The CDR3 loop spans 13 amino acids. The germline V gene encodes CDR1 MNHEY and CDR2 SMNVEV (reference sequence). Trimming cost V 3 bases and J 3 bases, with 9 bases left between them. CDR3 sequence: CASSFGRVYEQYF. The CDR3 nucleotides read TGTGCCAGCAGTTTTGGAAGGGTCTACGAGCAGTACTTC.

The V and J genes are TRBV7-9 and TRBJ2-7, with D possibly TRBD1 on 5 matching bases. Trimming pared 5 bases from V and 10 bases from J, leaving 24 bases between. The CDR3 totals 15 residues. The germline V gene encodes CDR1 SEHNR and CDR2 FQNEAQ (reference sequence). The CDR3 nucleotides read TGTGCCAGCAGCCCCTCGACAGCCGCAACGGTAGGACAGTACTTC. It specifies CASSPSTAATVGQYF.

CDR3 in amino acids: CASSQEKGSGYQETQYF. For the CDR3, the DNA is TGCGCCAGCAGCCAAGAGAAGGGTAGCGGGTACCAAGAGACCCAGTACTTC. The V call is TRBV4-1, the J call TRBJ2-5, with 7 bases aligning to TRBD2. V shed 0 bases, J shed 0 bases, and the junction held 7 bases outside the gene matches. The germline V gene encodes CDR1 MGHRA and CDR2 YSYEKL. CDR3 length equals 17 residues.

The J gene is TRBJ2-1, the V gene TRBV5-5; weak D call: TRBD1 (5 bases). The V gene's germline CDR1 is SGHKS and CDR2 YYEKEE (reference sequence). Deletions cut 2 bases from V and 5 bases from J, with 8 bases between. This CDR3 is 13 amino acids long. The CDR3 DNA reads TGTGCCAGCAGCTTAAACAGGAACAATGAGCAGTTCTTC. This sequence encodes CASSLNRNNEQFF.

The genes are TRBV9 and TRBJ2-1; D uncertain. This CDR3 comprises 15 residues. The germline CDR1 and CDR2 sequences are SGDLS and YYNGEE. Between the trimmed V and J ends, which lost 0 bases and 0 bases, there was a span of 7 bases. The CDR3 nucleotides read TGTGCCAGCAGCGTAGGAGTCAGCTCCTACAATGAGCAGTTCTTC. Its protein product is CASSVGVSSYNEQFF.

The rearrangement joins TRBV5-4 to TRBJ2-5; D is undetermined. There are 11 residues in the CDR3. With 0 bases removed from V and 5 bases from J, the gap between germline ends came to 2 bases. Germline V gene data show CDR1 as SGHNT and CDR2 as YYREEE (reference sequence). The CDR3 loop is CASSLEETQYF. Written as DNA, the CDR3 is TGTGCCAGCAGCTTGGAGGAGACCCAGTACTTC.

This chain joins TRBV9 and TRBJ2-7; TRBD1 agrees at 8 bases. The CDR3 is made up of 14 amino acids. Germline CDR1 SGDLS, CDR2 YYNGEE. The V and J ends lost 4 bases and 0 bases, in that order; junction bases with no gene match: 3. The CDR3 DNA reads TGTGCCAGCAGCACGGGACAGGTCTCCTACGAGCAGTACTTC. Translated: CASSTGQVSYEQYF. Filled out from reference TRBV9 and TRBJ2-7, the complete variable domain reads DSGVTQTPKHLITATGQRVTLRCSPRSGDLSVYWYQQSLDQGLQFLIQYYNGEERAKGNILERFSAQQFPDLHSELNLSSLELGDSALYFCASSTGQVSYEQYFGPGTRLTVT.

J is TRBJ2-5 and V is TRBV11-3; D perhaps matches TRBD1 (6 bases). Trimming took 3 bases from V and 2 from J, leaving 7 bases between them. This CDR3 comprises 13 residues. The germline CDR1 and CDR2 sequences are SGHNT and YENEEA. The DNA of the CDR3 is TGTGCCAGCAGCTTGGACAGTCAAGAGACCCAGTACTTC. Encoded protein: CASSLDSQETQYF.

V and J are TRBV9 and TRBJ2-1; TRBD1 or TRBD2 may be the D gene (5 bases each). The CDR3 is 13 amino acids. Germline CDR1 reads SGDLS; CDR2 reads YYNGEE. V lost 5 bases, J lost 7 bases, and 13 bases lay in between. The CDR3 DNA sequence: TGTGCCAGCAGACAGGTCGGGGCTAATGAGCAGTTCTTC. Translated, it gives CASRQVGANEQFF.

This chain connects TRBV7-8 to TRBJ1-5; perhaps TRBD1 as D (6 bases). V lost 1 base and J lost 6, with 10 bases in between. The CDR3 extends over 14 amino acids. Germline-derived CDR1 and CDR2 are SGHVS and FQNEAQ. The CDR3 coding sequence is TGTGCCAGCAGCTTAGTGTCAGGGGCTCAGCCCCAGCATTTT. Translation gives CASSLVSGAQPQHF.

The sample holds one count of this clone. This sequence joins TRBV11-2 and TRBJ2-1; 11 nucleotides line up with TRBD2. Germline CDR1 and CDR2: SGHAT and FQNNGV. This CDR3 comprises 15 residues. V shed 4 bases, J shed 5 bases, and the junction held 4 bases outside the gene matches. The CDR3 DNA reads as TGTGCCAGCAGCTGGGGACTAGCGGTCCACAATGAGCAGTTCTTC. It is translated as CASSWGLAVHNEQFF.